These T cell receptor beta chains were read from a single sample in a study of cytomegalovirus exposure and HLA in healthy donors. Libraries were prepared by immunoSEQ multiplex PCR; TCRdb keeps only in-frame clonotypes and omits some of them. The table shows about 110,000 clones, with around 69% occurring only once. Sample: PBMCs. The receptors derive from a man in his late teens or twenties in good health and CMV-seronegative. The CDR3 runs from the conserved cysteine through the conserved F or W. D genes are given only for firm matches. Expanded clones get a size class; other rows say once, few or many, or leave the size out.

V gene: TRBV5-4; clone size: few; D gene: TRBD1; J gene: TRBJ1-1; CDR3 DNA: TGTGCCAGCAGCTTGGGGGGACAGGGGACGGGCTACACTGAAGCTTTCTTT; CDR3 protein: CASSLGGQGTGYTEAFF
V gene: TRBV5-6; clone size: NA; D gene: NA; J gene: TRBJ2-2; CDR3 DNA: TGTGCCAGCAGCTATACAGGGCGCGGGGAGCTGTTTTTT; CDR3 protein: CASSYTGRGELFF
V gene: TRBV28; clone size: few; D gene: TRBD1; J gene: TRBJ1-4; CDR3 DNA: TGTGCCAGCAGTTTTGAGAGGGGGCGGGAAAAACTGTTTTTT; CDR3 protein: CASSFERGREKLFF
V gene: TRBV7-9; clone size: NA; D gene: NA; J gene: TRBJ1-1; CDR3 DNA: TGTTCCAGCAGACAGACACGTGTTGAAGCTTTCTTT; CDR3 protein: CSSRQTRVEAFF
V gene: TRBV6-5; clone size: NA; D gene: TRBD1; J gene: TRBJ2-3; CDR3 DNA: TGTGCCAGCAGCTGGACAGGGTTTGGAGATACGCAGTATTTT; CDR3 protein: CASSWTGFGDTQYF
V gene: TRBV10-2; clone size: NA; D gene: NA; J gene: TRBJ2-2; CDR3 DNA: TGCGCCAGCAGTATTCTTGGGGGCGGCGGGGAGCTGTTTTTT; CDR3 protein: CASSILGGGGELFF
V gene: TRBV4-3; clone size: NA; D gene: NA; J gene: TRBJ2-7; CDR3 DNA: TGCGCCAGCAGCCAAGATGTGGGGGCAAGGACCTACGAGCAGTACTTC; CDR3 protein: CASSQDVGARTYEQYF
V gene: TRBV5-4; clone size: NA; D gene: NA; J gene: TRBJ2-7; CDR3 DNA: TGTGCCAGCAGTTTGGACAGAGTAGGGCAGTACTTC; CDR3 protein: CASSLDRVGQYF
V gene: TRBV7-2; clone size: NA; D gene: NA; J gene: TRBJ1-6; CDR3 DNA: TGTGCCAGCAGCTCCGGGCCCCCACGGGAGCGTTTATCACCCCTCCACTTT; CDR3 protein: CASSSGPPRERLSPLHF
V gene: TRBV15; clone size: once; D gene: NA; J gene: TRBJ2-1; CDR3 DNA: TGTGCCACCAGCAGGGGGGGACCGTCCCGCAATCAGCAGTTCTTC; CDR3 protein: CATSRGGPSRNQQFF
V gene: TRBV9; clone size: NA; D gene: TRBD2; J gene: TRBJ2-5; CDR3 DNA: TGTGCCAGCAGCGTAGGGACTAGCGGGGGGTACCAAGAGACCCAGTACTTC; CDR3 protein: CASSVGTSGGYQETQYF
V gene: TRBV19; clone size: NA; D gene: NA; J gene: TRBJ1-5; CDR3 DNA: TGTGCCAGTAGTTCAGGCGAGCCCCAGCATTTT; CDR3 protein: CASSSGEPQHF
V gene: TRBV5-8; clone size: NA; D gene: TRBD1; J gene: TRBJ1-2; CDR3 DNA: TGTGCCAGCAGCCGGGACAGGGGAGACTATGGCTACACCTTC; CDR3 protein: CASSRDRGDYGYTF
V gene: TRBV7-2; clone size: NA; D gene: NA; J gene: TRBJ1-1; CDR3 DNA: TGTGCCAGCAGCTTAGCGCTGGGGGGGCGCACTGAAGCTTTCTTT; CDR3 protein: CASSLALGGRTEAFF
V gene: TRBV19; clone size: once; D gene: NA; J gene: TRBJ2-7; CDR3 DNA: TGTGCCAGTAGTTCCCCGAGGAGGACCTACGAGCAGTACTTC; CDR3 protein: CASSSPRRTYEQYF
V gene: TRBV28; clone size: few; D gene: TRBD1; J gene: TRBJ1-2; CDR3 DNA: TGTGCCAGCAGCGTACAGGGGGCGCGGGGCTACACCTTC; CDR3 protein: CASSVQGARGYTF
V gene: TRBV9; clone size: NA; D gene: NA; J gene: TRBJ1-5; CDR3 DNA: TGTGCCAGCAGCGTAGGGCCGGGAATCGGCAATCAGCCCCAGCATTTT; CDR3 protein: CASSVGPGIGNQPQHF
V gene: TRBV27; clone size: NA; D gene: TRBD2; J gene: TRBJ2-5; CDR3 DNA: TGTGCCACTTCAGCCGAGGGACTAGCACCACAAGAGACCCAGTACTTC; CDR3 protein: CATSAEGLAPQETQYF
V gene: TRBV7-6; clone size: NA; D gene: TRBD1; J gene: TRBJ2-2; CDR3 DNA: TGTGCCAGCGTCTGGACAGGGTCCGGGGAGCTGTTTTTT; CDR3 protein: CASVWTGSGELFF
V gene: TRBV7-9; clone size: once; D gene: NA; J gene: TRBJ1-2; CDR3 DNA: TGTGCCAGCAGCTTATCTGCTGAGTATGGCTACACCTTC; CDR3 protein: CASSLSAEYGYTF
V gene: TRBV5-1; clone size: NA; D gene: TRBD2; J gene: TRBJ2-7; CDR3 DNA: TGCGCCAGCAGCTATCGAGCGGGGGGGCTACTATACGAGCAGTACTTC; CDR3 protein: CASSYRAGGLLYEQYF
V gene: TRBV5-6; clone size: few; D gene: NA; J gene: TRBJ1-6; CDR3 DNA: TGTGCCAGCAGCTTGAATGTACTCTATAATTCACCCCTCCACTTT; CDR3 protein: CASSLNVLYNSPLHF
V gene: TRBV5-1; clone size: few; D gene: NA; J gene: TRBJ1-2; CDR3 DNA: TGCGCCAGCAGCTTGGGTGTCTACTTAGGCTACACCTTC; CDR3 protein: CASSLGVYLGYTF
V gene: TRBV7-3; clone size: once; D gene: NA; J gene: TRBJ2-3; CDR3 DNA: TGTGCCAGCAGCTTAACTAGCGGTGAGACAGATACGCAGTATTTT; CDR3 protein: CASSLTSGETDTQYF
V gene: TRBV2; clone size: NA; D gene: NA; J gene: TRBJ2-7; CDR3 DNA: TGTGCCAGCAGTGAACCCCTGGAGCAGTACTTC; CDR3 protein: CASSEPLEQYF
V gene: TRBV7-3; clone size: few; D gene: TRBD1; J gene: TRBJ1-1; CDR3 DNA: TGTGCCAGCAGCCCAGGACAGGGGGTCATGAACACTGAAGCTTTCTTT; CDR3 protein: CASSPGQGVMNTEAFF
V gene: TRBV7-2; clone size: NA; D gene: NA; J gene: TRBJ2-7; CDR3 DNA: TGTGCCAGTGGGCTTTCCTACGAGCAGTACTTC; CDR3 protein: CASGLSYEQYF
V gene: TRBV4-3; clone size: NA; D gene: TRBD2; J gene: TRBJ2-6; CDR3 DNA: TGCGCCAGCAGCCAAGATATACTAGCGGCCTTCTCTGGGGCCAACGTCCTGACTTTC; CDR3 protein: CASSQDILAAFSGANVLTF
V gene: TRBV5-4; clone size: NA; D gene: TRBD2; J gene: TRBJ2-7; CDR3 DNA: TGTGCCAGCAGCCCCCGGGGGGGGCCGTCTAACGAGCAGTACTTC; CDR3 protein: CASSPRGGPSNEQYF
V gene: TRBV7-2; clone size: few; D gene: NA; J gene: TRBJ2-7; CDR3 DNA: TGTGCCAGTGGGCTTTCCTACGAGCAGTACTTC; CDR3 protein: CASGLSYEQYF
V gene: TRBV6-5; clone size: NA; D gene: TRBD1; J gene: TRBJ2-1; CDR3 DNA: TGTGCCAGCAGTTATTTGGCAGGGGGTCTCAATGAGCAGTTCTTC; CDR3 protein: CASSYLAGGLNEQFF
V gene: TRBV7-8; clone size: NA; D gene: TRBD1; J gene: TRBJ2-1; CDR3 DNA: TGTGCCAGCAGCCTGGGGACAGGAAACAATGAGCAGTTCTTC; CDR3 protein: CASSLGTGNNEQFF
V gene: TRBV5-5; clone size: NA; D gene: NA; J gene: TRBJ1-3; CDR3 DNA: TGTGCCAGCAGCTCAACCGGAGCGACAGCAAACACCATATATTTT; CDR3 protein: CASSSTGATANTIYF
V gene: TRBV29-1; clone size: NA; D gene: TRBD2; J gene: TRBJ2-1; CDR3 DNA: TGCAGCGTTGCCCCTGGCGGGGGGAGCTACAATGAGCAGTTCTTC; CDR3 protein: CSVAPGGGSYNEQFF
V gene: TRBV4-2; clone size: NA; D gene: TRBD1; J gene: TRBJ2-1; CDR3 DNA: TGTGCCAGCAGCCAAGGGGCGGACAGGAATTACAATGAGCAGTTCTTC; CDR3 protein: CASSQGADRNYNEQFF
V gene: TRBV5-4; clone size: NA; D gene: TRBD2; J gene: TRBJ2-7; CDR3 DNA: TGTGCCAGCAGCTCCCGCCGGGGGGGGGACGAGCAGTACTTC; CDR3 protein: CASSSRRGGDEQYF
V gene: TRBV6-1; clone size: NA; D gene: NA; J gene: TRBJ1-3; CDR3 DNA: TGTGCCAGCAGGGTGGGCAGTCCTGGAAACACCATATATTTT; CDR3 protein: CASRVGSPGNTIYF
V gene: TRBV10-1; clone size: NA; D gene: NA; J gene: TRBJ2-1; CDR3 DNA: TGCGCCAGCAGCCGGGACACGGTCGTTGATGGGCAGTTCTTC; CDR3 protein: CASSRDTVVDGQFF
V gene: TRBV19; clone size: NA; D gene: TRBD1; J gene: TRBJ2-1; CDR3 DNA: TGTGCCAGTAGACGTGGGGACAGGGCCAACAATGAGCAGTTCTTC; CDR3 protein: CASRRGDRANNEQFF
V gene: TRBV5-1; clone size: NA; D gene: NA; J gene: TRBJ2-3; CDR3 DNA: TGCGCCAGCAGCTTGAAGGGGGATACGCAGTATTTT; CDR3 protein: CASSLKGDTQYF
V gene: TRBV5-4; clone size: NA; D gene: NA; J gene: TRBJ2-3; CDR3 DNA: TGTGCCAGCAGTTCTCTTCCGGGGGACACAGATACGCAGTATTTT; CDR3 protein: CASSSLPGDTDTQYF
V gene: TRBV5-4; clone size: NA; D gene: NA; J gene: TRBJ2-7; CDR3 DNA: TGTGCCAGCAGCTTTGAGGACGAGCAGTACTTC; CDR3 protein: CASSFEDEQYF
V gene: TRBV12-5; clone size: NA; D gene: NA; J gene: TRBJ2-7; CDR3 DNA: TGTGCTAGTGGTTTGTCACTGGGAGGCGAGCAGTACTTC; CDR3 protein: CASGLSLGGEQYF
V gene: TRBV7-2; clone size: NA; D gene: NA; J gene: TRBJ2-5; CDR3 DNA: TGTGCCAGCAGTCCTCCCGGGGAAGAGACCCAGTACTTC; CDR3 protein: CASSPPGEETQYF
V gene: TRBV10-3; clone size: NA; D gene: TRBD2; J gene: TRBJ2-7; CDR3 DNA: TGTGCCATCAGTGAGTCGACGGGGGGGCTGTACGAGCAGTACTTC; CDR3 protein: CAISESTGGLYEQYF
V gene: TRBV5-1; clone size: NA; D gene: NA; J gene: TRBJ2-6; CDR3 DNA: TGCGCCAGCAGTTCCGGGATCTCTGGGGCCAACGTCCTGACTTTC; CDR3 protein: CASSSGISGANVLTF
V gene: TRBV6-4; clone size: few; D gene: TRBD1; J gene: TRBJ2-2; CDR3 DNA: TGTGCCAGCAGTGGGGACAGCGCGAACACCGGGGAGCTGTTTTTT; CDR3 protein: CASSGDSANTGELFF
V gene: TRBV2; clone size: NA; D gene: NA; J gene: TRBJ2-2; CDR3 DNA: TGTGCCAGCGGCACCGGGCGGGGCACCGGGGAGCTGTTTTTT; CDR3 protein: CASGTGRGTGELFF
V gene: TRBV28; clone size: once; D gene: NA; J gene: TRBJ1-5; CDR3 DNA: TGTGCCGCTAATGGTAATAGCAATCAGCCCCAGCATTTT; CDR3 protein: CAANGNSNQPQHF
V gene: TRBV25-1; clone size: once; D gene: NA; J gene: TRBJ1-6; CDR3 DNA: TGTGCCAGCAAAGGTGAGGGTAGCAATTCACCCCTCCACTTT; CDR3 protein: CASKGEGSNSPLHF
V gene: TRBV5-1; clone size: NA; D gene: NA; J gene: TRBJ2-5; CDR3 DNA: TGCGCCAGCAGCGGAGTTGCGGTTCAAGAGACCCAGTACTTC; CDR3 protein: CASSGVAVQETQYF
V gene: TRBV28; clone size: NA; D gene: TRBD1; J gene: TRBJ1-5; CDR3 DNA: TGTGCCAGCAGCCTAGGGGGCGCGAGCAATCAGCCCCAGCATTTT; CDR3 protein: CASSLGGASNQPQHF
V gene: TRBV11-2; clone size: NA; D gene: NA; J gene: TRBJ2-3; CDR3 DNA: TGTGCCAGCAGCTTAGTTGGGGGGGGGCCCTCAGATACGCAGTATTTT; CDR3 protein: CASSLVGGGPSDTQYF
V gene: TRBV23-1; clone size: NA; D gene: TRBD1; J gene: TRBJ1-5; CDR3 DNA: TGCGCCAGCCGCACCTACAGGGGCCGCAATCAGCCCCAGCATTTT; CDR3 protein: CASRTYRGRNQPQHF
V gene: TRBV28; clone size: NA; D gene: TRBD1; J gene: TRBJ1-1; CDR3 DNA: TGTGCCAGCAGTTTTGAGGGGGCGGGCGGGACTGAAGCTTTCTTT; CDR3 protein: CASSFEGAGGTEAFF
V gene: TRBV5-4; clone size: NA; D gene: NA; J gene: TRBJ2-7; CDR3 DNA: TGTGCCAGCAGCTTGCGGGGAAACTACGAGCAGTACTTC; CDR3 protein: CASSLRGNYEQYF
V gene: TRBV7-2; clone size: NA; D gene: NA; J gene: TRBJ2-4; CDR3 DNA: TGTGCCAGCAGCTTACCCCAGACGCCTAGGATTCAGTACTTC; CDR3 protein: CASSLPQTPRIQYF
V gene: TRBV7-2; clone size: NA; D gene: NA; J gene: TRBJ1-4; CDR3 DNA: TGTGCCAGCAGCCCACAGGGAGCAACTAATGAAAAACTGTTTTTT; CDR3 protein: CASSPQGATNEKLFF
V gene: TRBV6-6; clone size: NA; D gene: NA; J gene: TRBJ1-6; CDR3 DNA: TGTGCCAGCAGTCCAGGGGACAATTCACCCCTCCACTTT; CDR3 protein: CASSPGDNSPLHF